These T cell receptor beta chains were read from a single sample in a study of metastatic and nonmetastatic thyroid tumors. TCRdb re-called the PCR reads via MiXCR. The sample holds more than 9,500 clones, about a tenth seen once. The material sequenced was tumor tissue. These receptors were obtained from a female donor with papillary thyroid cancer or a benign thyroid nodule (not recorded which). Some clones in this sample may be carry-over from other donors' samples. Both conserved end residues are part of each CDR3. The D gene is left open where the match is weak. Size values are once, few and many counts, or a class for expanded clones, and some rows have none.

d_call j_call clone_size v_call cdr3_aa cdr3_nt
TRBD1 TRBJ2-2 few TRBV24-1 CATSIRGLGTGELFF TGTGCCACCAGTATTAGGGGGCTTGGCACCGGGGAGCTGTTTTTT
NA TRBJ1-3 many TRBV10-3 CAIRAGEAGGSGNTIYF TGTGCCATCAGAGCCGGAGAGGCCGGGGGTTCCGGAAACACCATATATTTT
NA TRBJ2-3 many TRBV7-2 CASSRGDVSGATDTQYF TGTGCCAGCAGCAGGGGGGATGTTAGCGGAGCCACAGATACGCAGTATTTT
NA TRBJ2-2 NA TRBV27 CATSKLSGVSGELFF TGTGCCACCTCGAAACTATCGGGAGTTTCCGGGGAGCTGTTTTTT
NA TRBJ2-6 medium-sized TRBV7-3 CASSFKSGANVLTF TGTGCCAGCAGCTTCAAATCTGGGGCCAACGTCCTGACTTTC
NA TRBJ2-6 NA TRBV6-1 CASSEKDRTLLVF TGTGCCAGCAGTGAAAAGGATCGGACGCTACTAGTTTTC
NA TRBJ1-6 medium-sized TRBV12-3/TRBV12-4 CASSIRWGSPLHF TGTGCCAGCAGCATACGTTGGGGTTCACCCCTCCACTTT
NA TRBJ1-1 NA TRBV20-1 CSAITPAKTEAFF TGCAGTGCCATTACTCCGGCGAAAACCGAAGCCTTCTTT
NA TRBJ2-3 many TRBV7-2 CASSLGGGNTQYF TGTGCCAGCAGCCTCGGTGGGGGTAATACGCAGTATTTT
TRBD1 TRBJ1-3 once TRBV30 CAFRDREKGHSGNTIYF TGTGCCTTCCGGGACAGGGAAAAGGGGCACTCTGGAAACACCATATATTTT
TRBD1 TRBJ2-1 medium-sized TRBV12-3/TRBV12-4 CASSSGGYNEQFF TGTGCCAGCAGCTCAGGGGGTTACAATGAGCAGTTCTTC
TRBD1 TRBJ1-2 medium-sized TRBV19 CASSPRGQGGYGYTF TGTGCCAGTAGCCCTCGCGGACAGGGGGGATATGGCTACACCTTC
TRBD1 TRBJ2-2 NA TRBV6-1 CASSGDRETGELFF TGTGCCAGCAGTGGGGACAGGGAAACCGGGGAGCTGTTTTTT
NA TRBJ1-5 few TRBV10-3 CATSTVDGNQPQHF TGTGCCACCTCGACAGTAGACGGCAACCAGCCCCAGCATTTT
NA TRBJ2-7 medium-sized TRBV28 CASGPRDDSYEQYF TGTGCCAGCGGGCCCAGGGACGATTCCTACGAGCAGTACTTC
NA TRBJ1-2 medium-sized TRBV24-1 CASSDRANYGYTF TGTGCCAGCAGCGACAGAGCTAACTATGGCTACACCTTC
TRBD1 TRBJ2-1 many TRBV7-9 CASIAFWDRDYNEQFF TGTGCCAGCATCGCATTCTGGGACAGGGATTACAATGAGCAGTTCTTC
NA TRBJ2-3 many TRBV7-8 CASSFAGPADTQYF TGTGCCAGCAGCTTTGCGGGCCCAGCCGATACGCAGTATTTT
NA TRBJ2-1 NA TRBV20-1 CSARFGSYNEQFF TGCAGTGCTAGATTCGGCTCCTACAATGAGCAGTTCTTC
NA TRBJ2-7 few TRBV15 CATSRDRGYEQYF TGTGCCACCAGCAGAGATCGGGGCTACGAGCAGTACTTC
TRBD1 TRBJ1-2 many TRBV9 CASSRQGDRDGYTF TGTGCCAGCAGTCGCCAAGGGGACAGGGATGGCTACACCTTC
NA TRBJ1-5 NA TRBV30 CAWSPNTGTYYQPQHF TGTGCCTGGAGTCCAAACACAGGGACGTACTATCAGCCCCAGCATTTT
NA TRBJ1-5 many TRBV5-6 CASSFRGTRGTQPQHF TGTGCCAGCAGCTTTCGAGGGACACGGGGCACTCAGCCCCAGCATTTT
NA TRBJ2-1 many TRBV14 CATSAPNGRNEQFF TGTGCCACCTCAGCGCCTAATGGGCGGAATGAGCAGTTCTTC
TRBD1 TRBJ1-3 medium-sized TRBV2 CARTGDSGNTIYF TGTGCCAGGACAGGGGACTCTGGAAACACCATATATTTT
NA TRBJ2-1 many TRBV5-1 CASSLDGTKNYNEQFF TGCGCCAGCAGCTTGGACGGGACCAAAAACTACAATGAGCAGTTCTTC
NA TRBJ1-2 many TRBV4-2 CASSQDLQGKTNYGYTF TGTGCCAGCAGCCAAGATCTACAGGGAAAAACAAACTATGGCTACACCTTC
NA TRBJ2-2 few TRBV27 CASSLVGTGELVF TGTGCCAGCAGCTTGGTTGGAACCGGGGAGCTGGTTTTT
TRBD1 TRBJ1-1 many TRBV3-1 CASSQTGDTEAFF TGTGCCAGCAGCCAAACAGGGGACACTGAAGCTTTCTTT
TRBD1 TRBJ1-4 NA TRBV11-2 CASSLGLQGANGKLFF TGTGCCAGCAGCTTAGGGCTGCAGGGGGCTAATGGAAAACTGTTTTTT
NA TRBJ1-2 NA TRBV20-1 CSPSVRKVRGSNYGYTF TGCAGTCCAAGTGTCCGGAAAGTGCGAGGATCCAACTATGGCTACACCTTC
NA TRBJ1-5 NA TRBV28 CASRFSTVPNQPQHF TGTGCCAGCAGGTTCTCTACCGTGCCCAATCAGCCCCAGCATTTT
NA TRBJ2-3 many TRBV9 CASSSRQHNLLDTQYF TGTGCCAGCAGCTCTCGACAGCACAATCTCCTAGATACGCAGTATTTT